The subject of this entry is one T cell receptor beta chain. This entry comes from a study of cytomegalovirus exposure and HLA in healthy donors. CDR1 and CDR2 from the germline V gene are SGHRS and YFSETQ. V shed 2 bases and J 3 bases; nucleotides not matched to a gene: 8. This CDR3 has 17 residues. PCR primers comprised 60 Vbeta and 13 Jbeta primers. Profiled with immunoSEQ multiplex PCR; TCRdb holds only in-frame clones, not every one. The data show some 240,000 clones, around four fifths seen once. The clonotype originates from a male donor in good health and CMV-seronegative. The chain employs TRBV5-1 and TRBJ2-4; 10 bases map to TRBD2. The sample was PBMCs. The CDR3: CASSFSGTSDVKNIQYF. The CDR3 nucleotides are TGCGCCAGCAGCTTCTCCGGGACTAGCGATGTCAAAAACATTCAGTACTTC.